These 20 T cell receptor beta chains came from one sample sequenced in a study of PD-1 blockade in classical Hodgkin lymphoma. The data were produced by immunoSEQ multiplex PCR, yet TCRdb's version contains in-frame clones alone and is incomplete. The data contain approximately 100,000 clones, just under 95% of them seen just once; the ten biggest clones take up less than 3%. Brentuximab vedotin exposure varied among the patients, all of whom had relapsed after autologous stem cell transplantation. The sequencing used peripheral blood mononuclear cells (PBMCs), collected at baseline. The receptors come from a human donor with classical Hodgkin lymphoma.

This clone was picked up one time. The chain is built from TRBV7-8 and TRBJ1-2; 11 bases match TRBD1. Unmatched junction bases numbered 5, after V lost 2 bases and J lost 0 bases. In germline, CDR1 is SGHVS, CDR2 FQNEAQ. The CDR3 contains 17 residues. This CDR3 is CASSLRTGGASNYGYTF. For the CDR3, the DNA is TGTGCCAGCAGCTTAAGGACAGGGGGCGCTTCTAACTATGGCTACACCTTC.

The chain joins TRBV27 to TRBJ1-5; D perhaps matches TRBD1 (6 bases). In germline, CDR1 is MNHEY, CDR2 SMNVEV (reference sequence). V dropped 5 bases and J dropped 4 bases, with 12 bases sitting between them. The CDR3 length is 14 residues. The CDR3, as DNA: TGTGCCAGCAGTCAGAGGGGGGGAAATCAGCCCCAGCATTTT. Amino acids: CASSQRGGNQPQHF.

The J gene is TRBJ2-2, the V gene TRBV19; 9 nucleotides align to TRBD2. In germline, CDR1 is LNHDA, CDR2 SQIVND (reference sequence). The junction had 12 bases not matched to a gene; V was cut back by 4 bases and J by 6 bases. The CDR3 runs 17 residues. CDR3 in DNA: TGTGCCAGTAGTAAAGGTGGTAGCGGGAGACTGGCCGGGGAGCTGTTTTTT. It encodes CASSKGGSGRLAGELFF.

This chain connects TRBV5-6 to TRBJ1-1; D remains unclear. Germline CDR1 reads SGHDT; CDR2 reads YYEEEE. Between the trimmed V and J ends, which lost 1 base and 0 bases, there was a span of 13 bases. The CDR3 spans 16 residues. The CDR3 reads CASSLIQIAMNTEAFF. CDR3 coding DNA: TGTGCCAGCAGCTTGATCCAAATTGCTATGAACACTGAAGCTTTCTTT.

The rearrangement uses TRBV7-2 and TRBJ1-3; D is unclear. Trimming shortened V by 1 base and J by 4 bases, and 11 bases separated the two germline ends. Per germline, CDR1 SGHTA and CDR2 FQGNSA. The CDR3 is made up of 15 amino acids. The CDR3 spells CASSLGGNTGNTIYF. Here the CDR3 DNA reads TGTGCCAGCAGCTTAGGGGGTAATACCGGAAACACCATATATTTT.

J is TRBJ2-2 and V is TRBV5-4; D is tentatively TRBD1 or TRBD2 (6 bases each). Trimming left V 0 bases short and J 6 bases short, with 12 bases between. Germline CDR1 reads SGHNT; CDR2 reads YYREEE (reference sequence). This CDR3 contains 15 residues. DNA for the CDR3: TGTGCCAGCAGCTTGGCAGGACAGCGGGCCGGGGAGCTGTTTTTT. As protein: CASSLAGQRAGELFF.

V and J are TRBV2 and TRBJ1-1; D is unclear. The length of the CDR3 is 12 residues. Germline values: CDR1 SNHLY, CDR2 FYNNEI. In DNA, the CDR3 is TGTGCTCCCAGGAACATGAACACTGAAGCTTTCTTT. Protein sequence: CAPRNMNTEAFF.

The V gene is TRBV11-2, the J gene TRBJ2-3; D possibly uses TRBD1 or TRBD2 (6 bases each). The CDR3 covers 16 residues. V gave up 1 base and J gave up 0 bases, with 11 bases separating them. The germline CDR1 and CDR2 sequences are SGHAT and FQNNGV. The CDR3 coding sequence is TGTGCCAGCAGCTTAGGGGGGGCCCCTAGCACAGATACGCAGTATTTT. Amino acids: CASSLGGAPSTDTQYF.

This clone appeared a single time. The chain is built from TRBV5-6 and TRBJ2-1, with D possibly called TRBD1 or TRBD2 (5 bases each). The germline V and J ends were trimmed by 2 bases and 5 bases, with 11 bases remaining between them. The CDR3 runs 14 residues. Germline CDR1 reads SGHDT; CDR2 reads YYEEEE. The CDR3 sequence: CASSFAWGNNEQFF. CDR3 bases: TGTGCCAGCAGCTTCGCGTGGGGGAACAATGAGCAGTTCTTC.

The chain couples TRBV2 to TRBJ1-3; no definite D call. The CDR3 sequence is 13 residues long. The germline V gene encodes CDR1 SNHLY and CDR2 FYNNEI. Trimming cost V 4 bases and J 0 bases, with 4 bases left between them. The CDR3 spells CASSGDSGNTIYF. Written as DNA, the CDR3 is TGTGCCAGCAGTGGGGACTCTGGAAACACCATATATTTT. The whole variable domain, remainder taken from reference TRBV2 and TRBJ1-3, is EPEVTQTPSHQVTQMGQEVILRCVPISNHLYFYWYRQILGQKVEFLVSFYNNEISEKSEIFDDQFSVERPDGSNFTLKIRSTKLEDSAMYFCASSGDSGNTIYFGEGSWLTVV.

The CDR3 sequence: CASSVGLGGDYGYTF. The DNA for the CDR3 is TGTGCCAGCAGCGTTGGTCTTGGGGGAGACTATGGCTACACCTTC. The chain recombines TRBV9 with TRBJ1-2; D possibly corresponds to TRBD1 (5 bases). The CDR3 extends over 15 amino acids. Trimming took 2 bases from V and 3 from J, leaving 14 bases between them. The germline CDR1 and CDR2 sequences are SGDLS and YYNGEE.

This rearrangement joins TRBV2 to TRBJ1-1, with 9 bases aligning to TRBD1. With V trimmed by 8 bases and J by 3 bases, 4 bases remained unmatched. From germline, CDR1 is SNHLY and CDR2 FYNNEI. The CDR3 runs to 13 residues. CDR3 in amino acids: CASGDREYTEAFF. The CDR3 region has the DNA TGTGCCAGCGGGGACAGGGAGTACACTGAAGCTTTCTTT.

CDR3 sequence: CASSFRESYGYTF. CDR3 in DNA: TGTGCCAGCAGCTTCCGGGAGTCCTATGGCTACACCTTC. The V call is TRBV7-9, the J call TRBJ1-2, with D hard to call. This CDR3 is built from 13 residues. Trimming stripped 3 bases from V and 4 bases from J, with 9 bases between. Germline V gene data show CDR1 as SEHNR and CDR2 as FQNEAQ (reference sequence).

The chain is built from TRBV5-1 and TRBJ2-7; 8 nucleotides align to TRBD2. From germline, CDR1 is SGHRS and CDR2 YFSETQ. The CDR3 is made up of 15 amino acids. Trimming took 3 bases from V and 2 from J; bases not matched to a gene: 7. CDR3 sequence (DNA): TGCGCCAGCAGCTCGTCTTTAGCGGGAACCTACGAGCAGTACTTC. It yields the protein CASSSSLAGTYEQYF.

The V and J genes are TRBV2 and TRBJ2-1, with 9 positions matching TRBD2. Looked up from germline, CDR1 is SNHLY and CDR2 is FYNNEI. The CDR3 is 16 amino acids. V shed 8 bases and J 6 bases; nucleotides not matched to a gene: 14. CDR3 sequence: CASVKPSGKRGNEQFF. Here the CDR3 DNA reads TGTGCCAGCGTTAAGCCTAGCGGGAAGCGTGGCAATGAGCAGTTCTTC.

The rearrangement joins TRBV27 to TRBJ2-7; D not resolved. Germline loops: CDR1 MNHEY, CDR2 SMNVEV (reference sequence). Trimming stripped 0 bases from V and 1 base from J, with 10 bases between. This CDR3 is 15 amino acids long. DNA of the CDR3: TGTGCCAGCAGTTTATCGAGGACGGGTTCCTACGAGCAGTACTTC. It translates to CASSLSRTGSYEQYF.

The J gene is TRBJ1-4, the V gene TRBV11-2, with D unresolved. V gave up 0 bases and J gave up 8 bases, with 10 bases separating them. Germline V gene sequence: CDR1 SGHAT, CDR2 FQNNGV. This CDR3 has 14 amino acids. CDR3 sequence reads: CASSLDQVAEKLFF. The CDR3 nucleotides are TGTGCCAGCAGCTTAGATCAGGTGGCGGAAAAACTGTTTTTT.

The CDR3 reads CASSHSGTGVPGELFF. CDR3 nucleotide sequence: TGTGCCAGTAGTCACTCCGGGACAGGGGTTCCCGGGGAGCTGTTTTTT. The rearrangement joins TRBV19 to TRBJ2-2, with 10 bases aligning to TRBD1. Germline V gene lookup returns CDR1 LNHDA and CDR2 SQIVND (reference sequence). J gave up 6 bases and V 5 bases, and 9 bases lay outside the gene matches. The CDR3 spans 16 residues. The full variable domain, in which reference TRBV19 and TRBJ2-2 provide the parts outside the CDR3, is DGGITQSPKYLFRKEGQNVTLSCEQNLNHDAMYWYRQDPGQGLRLIYYSQIVNDFQKGDIAEGYSVSREKKESFPLTVTSAQKNPTAFYLCASSHSGTGVPGELFFGEGSRLTVL.

The V call is TRBV19, the J call TRBJ2-3, with 7 positions matching TRBD2. The V gene's germline CDR1 is LNHDA and CDR2 SQIVND (reference sequence). CDR3 length: 14 amino acids. With V trimmed by 1 base and J by 3 bases, 1 base remained unmatched. The CDR3 here is CASSIGGGTDTQYF. CDR3 nucleotides: TGTGCCAGTAGTATAGGGGGGGGGACAGATACGCAGTATTTT.

In its sample, this clone was seen once. The V call is TRBV6-1, the J call TRBJ1-5, with 8 bases identical to TRBD1. J was trimmed by 6 bases and V by 1 base; bases with no gene match: 5. The V gene's germline CDR1 is MNHNS and CDR2 SASEGT. There are 15 residues in the CDR3. The CDR3 protein is CASSEDRGSAQPQHF. The CDR3 DNA reads TGTGCCAGCAGTGAAGACAGGGGGTCGGCTCAGCCCCAGCATTTT.